This T cell receptor beta chain derives from a study of graft-versus-host responses after intestinal transplantation. Study-wide points: Recipient bone marrow held GvH clones, some seen earlier in ileum or blood. Within allografts, high graft-versus-host to host-versus-graft clonal ratios were seen among patients with graft-donor T cell macrochimerism.

The method was immunoSEQ multiplex PCR; TCRdb's version includes in-frame clones alone and lacks a portion of them. This table has 80,000 to 100,000 clones, just under 95% appearing once. Comment on this clone: Antigen unknown.

Germline assignment: CDR1 MDHEN and CDR2 SYDVKM. Trimming took 5 bases from V and 2 from J, leaving 29 bases between them. The CDR3 runs 20 residues. This receptor was obtained from a human donor who was the organ donor for an intestinal transplant. Here the sequenced sample was unstimulated CD8+ T cells sorted from spleen or lymph node cells, taken before transplant. The chain uses TRBV28 and TRBJ2-3, with D possibly TRBD1 on 6 matching bases. The CDR3, as DNA: TGTGCCAGCAGTCCCGTTTTTCGGGACAAAGAGGCTGCCCCCACAGATACGCAGTATTTT. Translation gives CASSPVFRDKEAAPTDTQYF.